This entry lists 31 T cell receptor beta chains sequenced from one sample in a study of blood T cell repertoires in COVID-19 (dated by TCRdb to between 2020 and 2021). The library was built by means of the immunoSEQ multiplex PCR assay. TCRdb re-hosts the immuneACCESS table, in-frame sequences only. Its copies lack some clones; in the studies checked, an unresolved V gene accounts for under half of them, and the cause for the rest is not known. The sample table holds about 78,000 clones, of which 86% were seen once. Approximately 5% of the sample is held by the ten biggest clonotypes. Sequencing was carried out using peripheral blood. Receptor source: a man between 50 and 59 years old with active or convalescent COVID-19.

This chain joins TRBV7-8 and TRBJ1-2; tentatively, D is TRBD1 (5 bases). The germline V gene has CDR1 SGHVS and CDR2 FQNEAQ. V was pared by 4 bases and J by 8 bases, with 11 bases between. The CDR3 totals 12 residues. CDR3 in DNA: TGTGCCAGCAGCTCGACAGTCCTCGGCTACACCTTC. This encodes CASSSTVLGYTF. The entire variable domain, with the rest obtained from reference TRBV7-8 and TRBJ1-2, is as follows: GAGVSQSPRYKVAKRGQDVALRCDPISGHVSLFWYQQALGQGPEFLTYFQNEAQLDKSGLPSDRFFAERPEGSVSTLKIQRTQQEDSAVYLCASSSTVLGYTFGSGTRLTVV.

CDR3 nucleotide sequence: TGTGCCAGCAGCCCCGCCCCGGGAACCCAAGAGACCCAGTACTTC. It is translated as CASSPAPGTQETQYF. J is TRBJ2-5 and V is TRBV11-2; weak D call: TRBD2 (5 bases). V lost 5 bases and J 1 base, leaving 14 bases between the germline ends. This CDR3 is built from 15 residues. Germline CDR1 is SGHAT and CDR2 is FQNNGV.

In its sample, this clone was seen a few times. This rearrangement joins TRBV5-4 to TRBJ1-1, with D possibly TRBD1 on 6 matching bases. The ends were cut back, 0 bases at V and 6 bases at J, with 15 bases in the middle. The CDR3 is 15 amino acids. Looked up from germline, CDR1 is SGHNT and CDR2 is YYREEE (reference sequence). The CDR3: CASSLASGTPSEAFF. In DNA, the CDR3 is TGTGCCAGCAGCTTGGCCTCCGGGACACCGTCTGAAGCTTTCTTT.

As concerns this clone: This sample includes further DNA sequences coding for the same CDR3. V is TRBV19 and J is TRBJ1-1, with a weak D call TRBD1 (5 bases). Germline CDR1 and CDR2: LNHDA and SQIVND (reference sequence). The CDR3 spans 13 residues. The ends were cut back, 2 bases at V and 4 bases at J, with 8 bases in the middle. The CDR3 nucleotides read TGTGCCAGTAGTATACAGGGTGGCACTGAAGCTTTCTTT. It codes for CASSIQGGTEAFF.

This clone came up once. The J gene is TRBJ1-5, the V gene TRBV2, with D tentatively TRBD1 (5 bases). Trimming left V 4 bases short and J 3 bases short, with 10 bases between. The CDR3 length is 14 residues. CDR1 and CDR2 from the germline V gene are SNHLY and FYNNEI. The CDR3 loop is CASSVPGNNQPQHF. The CDR3 DNA reads TGTGCCAGCAGTGTCCCAGGGAACAATCAGCCCCAGCATTTT.

The chain employs TRBV10-3 and TRBJ1-2, with D uncertain. CDR3 size: 12 residues. Germline values: CDR1 ENHRY, CDR2 SYGVKD. V was pared by 3 bases and J by 3 bases, with 5 bases between. DNA for the CDR3: TGTGCCATCAGTGACGGGGACTATGGCTACACCTTC. It yields the protein CAISDGDYGYTF.

The rearrangement joins TRBV18 to TRBJ2-1, with D perhaps matching TRBD2 (5 bases). CDR1 KGHSH and CDR2 LQKENI come from the germline V gene. V was cut by 4 bases and J by 3 bases, with 7 bases left in between. The CDR3 runs to 13 residues. The CDR3 bases are TGTGCCAGCTCACGGGGAGACTACAATGAGCAGTTCTTC. This sequence encodes CASSRGDYNEQFF.

J is TRBJ2-1 and V is TRBV6-4, with 8 bases identical to TRBD1. J was trimmed by 7 bases and V by 9 bases; bases with no gene match: 8. The CDR3 is 13 amino acids. CDR1 is MRHNA, CDR2 SNTAGT, per germline. The CDR3 spells CASSRGPGNEQFF. CDR3 DNA sequence: TGTGCCAGTTCCAGGGGGCCAGGTAATGAGCAGTTCTTC.

This clone occurred a few times. The rearrangement joins TRBV5-1 to TRBJ1-4, with D unclear. In germline, CDR1 is SGHRS, CDR2 YFSETQ. This CDR3 is built from 14 residues. With 4 bases removed from V and 0 bases from J, the gap between germline ends came to 7 bases. As DNA, the CDR3 is TGCGCCAGCAGCGACAAAGCAACTAATGAAAAACTGTTTTTT. It is translated as CASSDKATNEKLFF. The full variable domain, its missing parts supplied by reference TRBV5-1 and TRBJ1-4, is KAGVTQTPRYLIKTRGQQVTLSCSPISGHRSVSWYQQTPGQGLQFLFEYFSETQRNKGNFPGRFSGRQFSNSRSEMNVSTLELGDSALYLCASSDKATNEKLFFGSGTQLSVL.

The CDR3 region has the DNA TGCAGTGCTAGTAGAGGGGGCCCTAATGAAAAACTGTTTTTT. It translates to CSASRGGPNEKLFF. This rearrangement joins TRBV20-1 to TRBJ1-4; 7 nucleotides match TRBD1. The CDR3 length is 14 residues. Trimming removed 3 bases from V and 3 bases from J; junction bases left unmatched: 4. Germline CDR1 DFQATT, CDR2 SNEGSKA (reference sequence).

The table lists this clone with a count of one. The rearrangement uses TRBV4-1 and TRBJ1-4; D is perhaps TRBD1 (6 bases). V gave up 4 bases and J gave up 7 bases, with 13 bases separating them. The germline V gene has CDR1 MGHRA and CDR2 YSYEKL. CDR3 size: 14 residues. CDR3 region: CASSRDRTPEKLFF. The CDR3 DNA reads TGCGCCAGCAGCCGCGACAGGACTCCTGAAAAACTGTTTTTT.

V is TRBV12-3 or TRBV12-4 and J is TRBJ1-2; 7 bases match TRBD1. The CDR3 runs to 11 residues. Trimming at V came to 6 bases and at J to 8 bases, leaving 3 bases not matched to a gene. CDR3 region: CASSRGGGYTF. The DNA of the CDR3 is TGTGCCAGCAGCCGAGGGGGCGGCTACACCTTC.

J is TRBJ2-1 and V is TRBV6-6, with 8 bases lining up with TRBD1. The CDR3 sequence is 15 residues long. The junction had 6 bases not matched to a gene; V was cut back by 3 bases and J by 5 bases. Germline-derived CDR1 and CDR2 are MNHNY and SVGAGI (reference sequence). The CDR3 reads CASSYSETGDNEQFF. Written as DNA, the CDR3 is TGTGCCAGCAGTTATTCCGAGACAGGGGACAATGAGCAGTTCTTC.

The rearrangement joins TRBV5-1 to TRBJ2-2; the D gene is possibly TRBD1 (6 bases). V gave up 4 bases and J gave up 4 bases, with 11 bases separating them. CDR3 size: 14 residues. Germline V gene sequence: CDR1 SGHRS, CDR2 YFSETQ. The CDR3 region has the DNA TGCGCCAGCAGCCTGGGGGCAGGCACCGGGGAGCTGTTTTTT. The encoded protein is CASSLGAGTGELFF.

The rearrangement joins TRBV10-1 to TRBJ1-6; 8 bases align to TRBD1. The V segment lost 6 bases and the J segment 10 bases; nucleotides outside the gene matches: 5. Per the germline V gene, CDR1 is WNHNN and CDR2 is SYGVQD (reference sequence). This CDR3 has 13 residues. CDR3: CASRDREQSPLHF. CDR3 bases: TGCGCCAGCAGGGACAGGGAACAATCACCCCTCCACTTT.

The chain carries TRBV3-1 (or the pseudogene TRBV3-2) and TRBJ1-1, with D possibly being TRBD1 (5 bases). The CDR3 has 15 residues. The V gene's germline CDR1 is LGHDT and CDR2 YNNKEL (reference sequence). V dropped 5 bases and J dropped 0 bases, with 13 bases sitting between them. For the CDR3, the DNA is TGTGCCAGCAGCTATGACAGCTCGATGAACACTGAAGCTTTCTTT. The encoded protein is CASSYDSSMNTEAFF.

This sequence joins TRBV10-1 and TRBJ2-5, with 10 positions matching TRBD2. The CDR3 covers 16 residues. V was clipped by 0 bases and J by 2 bases; unmatched bases: 3. Germline V gene data show CDR1 as WNHNN and CDR2 as SYGVQD (reference sequence). This CDR3 reads CASSESASGGQETQYF. DNA of the CDR3: TGCGCCAGCAGTGAGTCGGCTAGCGGGGGACAAGAGACCCAGTACTTC.

The chain recombines TRBV29-1 with TRBJ1-4; no clear D gene. There are 14 residues in the CDR3. V was pared by 0 bases and J by 1 base, with 6 bases between. The germline gives CDR1 SQVTM, CDR2 ANQGSEA. The CDR3 here is CSVEDEITNEKLFF. For the CDR3, the DNA is TGCAGCGTTGAAGATGAGATAACTAATGAAAAACTGTTTTTT.

This clone was counted between two and nine times. CDR3 region: CASSMAGSSTGELFF. CDR3 coding DNA: TGTGCCAGTAGCATGGCGGGCAGCTCCACCGGGGAGCTGTTTTTT. The chain combines TRBV19 with TRBJ2-2; D is possibly TRBD2 (5 bases). The CDR3 sequence is 15 residues long. V lost 6 bases and J 4 bases, leaving 15 bases between the germline ends. The germline CDR1 and CDR2 sequences are LNHDA and SQIVND (reference sequence).

V usage is TRBV29-1 and J usage is TRBJ1-2; 9 bases align to TRBD1. V lost 5 bases and J lost 4; bases outside the gene matches: 8. Germline CDR1 and CDR2: SQVTM and ANQGSEA. The CDR3 length is 14 residues. CDR3 sequence (DNA): TGCAGCGTTTTTCCGGGACAGGGAGGCTATGGCTACACCTTC. Its translation: CSVFPGQGGYGYTF. The whole variable domain, remainder taken from reference TRBV29-1 and TRBJ1-2, is SAVISQKPSRDICQRGTSLTIQCQVDSQVTMMFWYRQQPGQSLTLIATANQGSEATYESGFVIDKFPISRPNLTFSTLTVSNMSPEDSSIYLCSVFPGQGGYGYTFGSGTRLTVV.

The chain recombines TRBV18 with TRBJ1-1; 7 bases map to TRBD1. V dropped 0 bases and J dropped 9; count of bases not matched to a gene: 10. Looked up from germline, CDR1 is KGHSH and CDR2 is LQKENI. The CDR3 has 15 residues. The CDR3 DNA reads TGTGCCAGCTCACCACCGATGAGACAGGGAGGAAAAGCTTTCTTT. It translates to CASSPPMRQGGKAFF.

This chain joins TRBV2 and TRBJ2-1; the match to TRBD2 covers 15 bases. There are 13 residues in the CDR3. V lost 7 bases and J lost 12; bases outside the gene matches: 4. The germline gives CDR1 SNHLY, CDR2 FYNNEI. The CDR3 sequence is CASIGTSGGLQFF. CDR3 DNA: TGTGCCAGCATCGGGACTAGCGGGGGGTTGCAGTTCTTC.

The chain links TRBV6-6 to TRBJ2-1; 7 positions match TRBD1. After removal of 4 bases from V and 4 bases from J, the junction contained 4 bases not matched to a gene. This CDR3 spans 14 amino acids. Germline CDR1 is MNHNY and CDR2 is SVGAGI (reference sequence). CDR3 residues: CASSSGTVYNEQFF. CDR3 coding DNA: TGTGCCAGCAGTTCCGGGACAGTTTACAATGAGCAGTTCTTC.

V and J are TRBV7-2 and TRBJ1-1; a weak D match, TRBD1 (6 bases). Per the germline V gene, CDR1 is SGHTA and CDR2 is FQGNSA. This CDR3 has 14 amino acids. Trimming pared 2 bases from V and 2 bases from J, leaving 9 bases between. The CDR3 region has the DNA TGTGCCAGCAGCTTACGACAGGCTAACACTGAAGCTTTCTTT. Protein sequence: CASSLRQANTEAFF.

In DNA form, the CDR3 reads TGTGCCAGCAGCTTAGCTGGGACAGGGGGCTTCACTGAAGCTTTCTTT. Encoded protein: CASSLAGTGGFTEAFF. The genes are TRBV11-2 and TRBJ1-1, with 12 bases aligning to TRBD1. Germline CDR1 reads SGHAT; CDR2 reads FQNNGV. J was trimmed by 4 bases and V by 1 base; bases with no gene match: 4. CDR3 length: 16 amino acids.

V gene TRBV18 combines with J gene TRBJ1-2; 9 nucleotides match TRBD1. The ends lost 3 bases at V and 2 bases at J; junction bases unmatched: 10. The CDR3 runs 17 residues. Germline V gene sequence: CDR1 KGHSH, CDR2 LQKENI. The CDR3 nucleotides read TGTGCCAGCTCACCGAGAGCTACACAGGGGGCGAACTATGGCTACACCTTC. It yields the protein CASSPRATQGANYGYTF.

This chain connects TRBV30 to TRBJ1-2; D ambiguous. CDR3 size: 12 residues. The V gene lost 0 bases and the J gene lost 5 bases, with 7 bases spanning the gap. Germline CDR1 GTSNPN, CDR2 SVGIG (reference sequence). DNA of the CDR3: TGTGCCTGGAGTGTAGCGGGGTATGGCTACACCTTC. It encodes CAWSVAGYGYTF.

This rearrangement joins TRBV10-1 to TRBJ2-3, with 8 bases fitting TRBD2. This CDR3 contains 16 residues. The V and J ends lost 4 bases and 0 bases, in that order; junction bases with no gene match: 6. CDR1 is WNHNN, CDR2 SYGVQD, per germline (reference sequence). In nucleotides, the CDR3 is TGCGCCAGCAGTGGCGGGGGGCCCTCTAGCACAGATACGCAGTATTTT. Translating it yields CASSGGGPSSTDTQYF.

The genes are TRBV28 and TRBJ1-6; 8 nucleotides match TRBD1. The CDR3 totals 19 residues. J lost 0 bases, V lost 5 bases, and 12 bases had no gene match. The germline CDR1 and CDR2 sequences are MDHEN and SYDVKM. The CDR3: CASSPSRQGLGSYNSPLHF. The DNA of the CDR3 is TGTGCCAGCAGTCCCAGTAGACAGGGGTTGGGCTCCTATAATTCACCCCTCCACTTT. The full variable domain, in which reference TRBV28 and TRBJ1-6 provide the parts outside the CDR3, is DVKVTQSSRYLVKRTGEKVFLECVQDMDHENMFWYRQDPGLGLRLIYFSYDVKMKEKGDIPEGYSVSREKKERFSLILESASTNQTSMYLCASSPSRQGLGSYNSPLHFGNGTRLTVT.

Of note for this clone: The sample carries other DNA sequences with the same CDR3. The chain recombines TRBV4-2 with TRBJ2-2, with TRBD2 identical over 8 bases. The germline CDR1 and CDR2 sequences are LGHNA and YNFKEQ. V gave up 1 base and J gave up 4 bases; unmatched junction bases: 2. The CDR3 consists of 15 residues. The CDR3 DNA follows: TGTGCCAGCAGCCAAGGCGGGGGGCGCACCGGGGAGCTGTTTTTT. Translated: CASSQGGGRTGELFF.

This chain connects TRBV3-1 (or the pseudogene TRBV3-2) to TRBJ2-3, with 10 positions matching TRBD2. V dropped 4 bases and J dropped 6; count of bases not matched to a gene: 4. The germline V gene encodes CDR1 LGHDT and CDR2 YNNKEL (reference sequence). This CDR3 contains 14 residues. CDR3 region: CASSLGLAADTQYF. As DNA, the CDR3 is TGTGCCAGCAGCCTAGGACTAGCGGCGGATACGCAGTATTTT.